These 20 T cell receptor beta chains share one sample of origin, sequenced in a study of graft-versus-host responses after intestinal transplantation. Processing released intraepithelial and lamina propria lymphocytes from the graft tissue. Data came from immunoSEQ multiplex PCR; TCRdb stores just in-frame clones and leaves some out. The sample contains 25,000 to 30,000 clones, about four fifths of which appear only once. This material consisted of ileum tissue, taken 98 days after intestinal transplantation. These TCRs come from a human patient who received an intestinal transplant, so some T cells may come from the graft donor.

The J gene is TRBJ2-5, the V gene TRBV27, with D perhaps TRBD1 (5 bases). This CDR3 comprises 14 residues. V lost 1 base to trimming and J lost 4 bases, with 10 bases between them. From germline, CDR1 is MNHEY and CDR2 SMNVEV (reference sequence). This chain's CDR3 is CASSLFQGSETQYF. CDR3 DNA: TGTGCCAGCAGTTTATTCCAGGGCTCAGAGACCCAGTACTTC.

The J gene is TRBJ1-1, the V gene TRBV19, with a weak D call TRBD1 (6 bases). The CDR3 has 14 amino acids. V was clipped by 5 bases and J by 1 base, with 11 bases between them. The germline V gene has CDR1 LNHDA and CDR2 SQIVND (reference sequence). CDR3 loop: CASSRGATNTEAFF. CDR3 nucleotide sequence: TGTGCCAGTAGTCGGGGGGCTACGAACACTGAAGCTTTCTTT.

The V and J genes are TRBV4-1 and TRBJ1-1; D is ambiguous. The CDR3 contains 14 residues. V was clipped by 1 base and J by 5 bases, with 11 bases between them. CDR1 and CDR2 (germline): MGHRA, YSYEKL. The CDR3 region has the DNA TGCGCCAGCAGCCAAGCGTTAACGGGTACTGAAGCTTTCTTT. Amino acid sequence: CASSQALTGTEAFF.

This clone was detected once. The chain is built from TRBV2 and TRBJ2-3; D possibly corresponds to TRBD1 (5 bases). The CDR3 covers 14 residues. With 5 bases removed from V and 3 bases from J, the gap between germline ends came to 12 bases. Germline V gene sequence: CDR1 SNHLY, CDR2 FYNNEI. CDR3 in amino acids: CASSQGRSTDTQYF. CDR3 nucleotide sequence: TGTGCCAGCAGTCAGGGTAGGAGTACAGATACGCAGTATTTT.

This clone has only a few counts. The chain joins TRBV7-9 to TRBJ1-3; 9 nucleotides match TRBD1. The V and J ends lost 5 bases and 2 bases, in that order; junction bases with no gene match: 4. The germline V gene encodes CDR1 SEHNR and CDR2 FQNEAQ (reference sequence). The CDR3 covers 15 residues. The CDR3 sequence: CASSLWTGAGNTIYF. As DNA, the CDR3 is TGTGCCAGCAGCCTATGGACAGGGGCTGGAAACACCATATATTTT.

This chain uses TRBV7-7 with TRBJ2-7; D may be TRBD1 or TRBD2 (6 bases each). The V gene's germline CDR1 is SSHAT and CDR2 FNYEAQ (reference sequence). CDR3 length: 15 amino acids. V gave up 3 bases and J gave up 4 bases, with 16 bases separating them. The CDR3 is CASSFGGGPLYEQYF. CDR3 in DNA: TGTGCCAGCAGCTTCGGGGGCGGTCCCCTTTACGAGCAGTACTTC. The variable domain in full, completed from reference TRBV7-7 and TRBJ2-7, reads GAGVSQSPRYKVTKRGQDVTLRCDPISSHATLYWYQQALGQGPEFLTYFNYEAQPDKSGLPSDRFSAERPEGSISTLTIQRTEQRDSAMYRCASSFGGGPLYEQYFGPGTRLTVT.

This sequence joins TRBV11-2 and TRBJ1-5, with D uncertain. Trimming cost V 1 base and J 5 bases, with 9 bases left between them. This CDR3 has 14 amino acids. Germline CDR1 is SGHAT and CDR2 is FQNNGV. The CDR3 DNA is TGTGCCAGCAGCTTAGGGCCCGGGTATCAGCCCCAGCATTTT. It codes for CASSLGPGYQPQHF.

The V call is TRBV7-2, the J call TRBJ2-7; either TRBD1 or TRBD2 may supply D (5 bases each). V was shortened by 1 base and J by 3 bases, with 10 bases between the two germline ends. CDR1 and CDR2 (germline): SGHTA, FQGNSA. The CDR3 runs to 14 residues. The CDR3 DNA follows: TGTGCCAGCAGCTTAGGAGGGGCGATCTACGAGCAGTACTTC. This translates into CASSLGGAIYEQYF.

The chain has TRBV2 and TRBJ1-4; 9 bases map to TRBD1. The trim removed 6 bases at V and 7 bases at J, leaving 12 bases unmatched. The CDR3 is 16 amino acids. Germline CDR1 is SNHLY and CDR2 is FYNNEI. The CDR3 DNA is TGTGCCAGCAGGCCGGGACAGGGAGGCCCGGGTGAAAAACTGTTTTTT. Translation gives CASRPGQGGPGEKLFF.

The rearrangement joins TRBV7-9 to TRBJ1-6; possibly TRBD1 for D (5 bases). V was shortened by 6 bases and J by 14 bases, with 17 bases between the two germline ends. CDR1 SEHNR and CDR2 FQNEAQ come from the germline V gene (reference sequence). The CDR3 extends over 13 amino acids. CDR3 residues: CASSYSGLAALHF. In DNA, the CDR3 is TGTGCCAGCAGTTACTCAGGGCTGGCGGCCCTCCACTTT.

The J gene is TRBJ1-5, the V gene TRBV30; no reliable D call. The germline V and J ends were trimmed by 1 base and 9 bases, with 13 bases remaining between them. This CDR3 has 13 residues. Germline-derived CDR1 and CDR2 are GTSNPN and SVGIG (reference sequence). The CDR3 DNA reads TGTGCCTGGAGTGGGCAGGCTCCAGGGCCCCAGCATTTT. Translated: CAWSGQAPGPQHF. Supplemented by reference TRBV30 and TRBJ1-5, the full variable domain reads SQTIHQWPATLVQPVGSPLSLECTVEGTSNPNLYWYRQAAGRGLQLLFYSVGIGQISSEVPQNLSASRPQDRQFILSSKKLLLSDSGFYLCAWSGQAPGPQHFGDGTRLSIL.

The genes are TRBV11-3 and TRBJ2-3; D is possibly TRBD1 or TRBD2 (5 bases each). The germline V gene has CDR1 SGHNT and CDR2 YENEEA. Trimming took off 1 base at V and 5 bases at J, with 10 bases between the two ends. CDR3 length: 14 amino acids. The CDR3 spells CASSLAGPGDTQYF. For the CDR3, the DNA is TGTGCCAGCAGCTTAGCGGGGCCGGGAGATACGCAGTATTTT.

This sequence joins TRBV27 and TRBJ2-6; D is undetermined. V shed 2 bases and J shed 2 bases, with 7 bases lying between them. The CDR3 length is 15 residues. Germline V gene lookup returns CDR1 MNHEY and CDR2 SMNVEV (reference sequence). The CDR3 nucleotides read TGTGCCAGCAGTTTAAAAGGGACTGGGGCCAACGTCCTGACTTTC. It translates to CASSLKGTGANVLTF. The whole variable domain, filled in from reference TRBV27 and TRBJ2-6, reads EAQVTQNPRYLITVTGKKLTVTCSQNMNHEYMSWYRQDPGLGLRQIYYSMNVEVTDKGDVPEGYKVSRKEKRNFPLILESPSPNQTSLYFCASSLKGTGANVLTFGAGSRLTVL.

This clone was counted between two and nine times. The chain uses TRBV4-1 and TRBJ1-4; D is ambiguous. The CDR3 is 16 amino acids. Trimming shortened V by 3 bases and J by 7 bases, and 18 bases separated the two germline ends. Germline-derived CDR1 and CDR2 are MGHRA and YSYEKL. CDR3 sequence (DNA): TGCGCCAGCAGCCATGCAGACCCTACTCGGGGTGAAAAACTGTTTTTT. Its protein product is CASSHADPTRGEKLFF.

This sequence joins TRBV6-1 and TRBJ1-2; maybe TRBD1 (6 bases). The CDR3 is 15 residues long. The V and J ends lost 4 bases and 5 bases respectively, with 17 bases between them. CDR1 is MNHNS, CDR2 SASEGT, per germline. The CDR3 region has the DNA TGTGCCAGCAGTGGCCGGAACGGGGGCGAGTATGGCTACACCTTC. It codes for CASSGRNGGEYGYTF.

The V call is TRBV4-1, the J call TRBJ2-2; D remains unclear. The CDR3 totals 14 residues. V lost 0 bases, J lost 5 bases, and 7 bases lay in between. Germline CDR1 and CDR2: MGHRA and YSYEKL. CDR3 bases: TGCGCCAGCAGCCAAGATACTATTACCGGGGAGCTGTTTTTT. Protein sequence: CASSQDTITGELFF.

The gene calls are TRBV7-3 and TRBJ2-6, with a tentative D call TRBD1 (6 bases). The CDR3 length is 18 residues. Germline loops: CDR1 SGHTA, CDR2 FQGTGA. Deletions cut 2 bases from V and 4 bases from J, with 18 bases between. Here the CDR3 reads CASSLCDRLVTGANVLTF. CDR3 DNA sequence: TGTGCCAGCAGCTTATGTGACAGGTTGGTAACGGGGGCCAACGTCCTGACTTTC.

The gene calls are TRBV5-1 and TRBJ1-2; D is ambiguous. This CDR3 contains 15 residues. Germline CDR1 SGHRS, CDR2 YFSETQ. V was pared by 5 bases and J by 2 bases, with 16 bases between. The chain's CDR3 is CASRYRDNTNYGYTF. In DNA form, the CDR3 reads TGCGCCAGCAGGTATCGTGACAACACGAACTATGGCTACACCTTC.

The CDR3 DNA sequence: TGTGCCAGTTCCGGGACCCAGTTCTACGAGCAGTACTTC. It translates to CASSGTQFYEQYF. V usage is TRBV19 and J usage is TRBJ2-7; D may correspond to TRBD1 or TRBD2 (5 bases each). Germline V gene data show CDR1 as LNHDA and CDR2 as SQIVND (reference sequence). V was clipped by 8 bases and J by 3 bases, with 14 bases between them. The length of the CDR3 is 13 residues.

This sequence joins TRBV28 and TRBJ1-2, with D possibly being TRBD1 (6 bases). The CDR3 is 14 residues long. The germline V gene has CDR1 MDHEN and CDR2 SYDVKM. Trimming took 5 bases from V and 4 from J, leaving 14 bases between them. CDR3 DNA sequence: TGTGCCAGCAGTATCGCACAGGGCATCTATGGCTACACCTTC. Encoded protein: CASSIAQGIYGYTF.